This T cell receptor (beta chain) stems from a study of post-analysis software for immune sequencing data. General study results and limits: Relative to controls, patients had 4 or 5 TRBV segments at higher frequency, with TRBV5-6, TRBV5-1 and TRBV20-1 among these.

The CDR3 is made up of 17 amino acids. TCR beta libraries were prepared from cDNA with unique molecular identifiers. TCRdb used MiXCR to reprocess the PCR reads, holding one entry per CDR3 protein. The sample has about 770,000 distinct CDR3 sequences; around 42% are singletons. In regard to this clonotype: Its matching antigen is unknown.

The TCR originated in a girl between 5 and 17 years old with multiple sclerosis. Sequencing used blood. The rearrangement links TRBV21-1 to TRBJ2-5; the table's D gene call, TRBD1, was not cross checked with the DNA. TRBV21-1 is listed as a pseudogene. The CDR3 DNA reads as TGTGCCAGCGGAGCCCCAGGGAGCACCGAGCAGGATATGGAGCAGTACTTC. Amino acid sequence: CASGAPGSTEQDMEQYF.